This TCR beta chain comes out of a study of shared clonotypes between healthy human individuals (TCRdb year 2020). The study in broad terms: A couple of women and a few men aged 18 to 49 years were included in the cohort. For each donor, CD4 naive and CD4 memory were each run on three plates, CD8 naive on two plates, and CD8 memory on one plate. Leukapheresis yielded between about 0.94 and 9.5 billion PBMCs per donor. The study deeply sequenced blood TCR repertoires of five healthy adults to estimate repertoire size and the extent of clonotype sharing between individuals. Libraries were prepared and TCR repertoires were sequenced by different laboratories using diverse techniques, in order to increase sequencing depth and limit assay-specific biases.

Using the deep immunoSEQ assay, TCR CDR3 regions were amplified from genomic DNA by multiplex PCR. Extracted genomic DNA from each cell subset was spread evenly across all wells of several immunoSEQ 96-well plates, with each plate serving as a replicate. Each replicate PCR for sorted subsets received around 200 ng genomic DNA, equal to roughly 30,000 T cell genomes. Purified libraries were measured with a Qubit 3.0 fluorometer, size-checked on a Bioanalyzer 2100, and measured again with the KAPA Library Quantification kit. Every immunoSEQ 96-well plate was sequenced on a dedicated single-read 150-cycle Illumina NextSeq 550 flow cell. Concerning the study's data processing: Because the immunoSEQ output included only junctional sequences and no quality scores, the filtering could not be the same as the filtering used for full-length reads. Sequences were annotated with PyIR, a Python wrapper for IgBLAST v1.9, and V/J genes and CDR3 were assigned using IMGT germline references. Reads with weak V/J assignments (E-value above 1e-6), missing CDR3, stop codons, out-of-frame junctions, or ambiguous translated residues were removed. V3J clonotypes were defined by identical inferred V gene, J gene, and CDR3 amino acid sequence. Percentage overlap between repertoires was calculated by dividing the number of shared unique clonotypes by the size of the smaller repertoire. Repertoire richness was assessed with RTK rarefaction, the Chao1 estimator, and Recon v2.1 estimates of unobserved clonotypes. Generation probabilities were computed with OLGA for all TCRbeta clonotypes obtained by the gDNA method from several donors. TCRdb took this table from immuneACCESS and kept in-frame rearrangements with V and J called. Such tables lack part of the clones; where checked against another copy, unresolved V genes explain under half of the gap, and the rest is unexplained. D and trimming come from the DNA, and the V and J calls and clone size come from that table. Here the sample has over 850,000 clones; 75% to 80% occur a single time. Together, the top ten hold 0.5% to 0.65% of the sample.

Donors were healthy HIV-negative adults with no recently reported acute infections or vaccinations. Every donor was a Caucasian adult living in Nashville, Tennessee, USA. CD4+ T cells were enriched by magnetic negative selection; naive cells were then positively selected on CD45RA, and the negative fraction formed the memory subset. Blood was collected by leukapheresis, and PBMCs were isolated by Ficoll-Histopaque density gradient centrifugation and then cryopreserved in liquid nitrogen vapor phase. Analytical flow cytometry was used to check the purity and quantity of every magnetically sorted T cell population. Genomic DNA was isolated from each sorted fraction and quantified by UV absorbance on a Nanodrop 2000c. The research as a whole found: Based on pairwise subsampling, the degree of clonotype sharing among donors was expected to be affected by sequencing depth. Across a handful of donors, approximately 5% of naive CD4, approximately 3.6% of naive CD8, about 2% of memory CD4, and 0.4% of memory CD8 clonotypes were shared. Sampling was restricted to blood, and TCR repertoires in tissue are likely to differ from TCR repertoires in blood. Rarefaction of sorted-subset datasets indicated incomplete sequencing despite the large sequencing depth. Estimated clonotype richness was generally larger for naive than for memory subsets. Because the study included only a small number of donors, the genetic and exposure-history diversity represented was limited. Higher generation probabilities were observed for clonotypes shared by all four sorted-subset donors than for non-shared clonotypes.

Points on this clone: Its antigen is still unknown. No per-base quality is available; no much larger clone lies one base away.

The germline V gene yields SGHTA for CDR1 and FQGNSA for CDR2. The CDR3 spans 13 residues, from the cysteine through the phenylalanine. Solely the CDR3 DNA is kept, with 39 bases framed from the first base. V drops 1 base and J drops 3 bases, leaving 6 bases in between. The clonotype comes from a man aged 18 to 30 in good health. Some clones in this sample may be carry-over from other donors' samples. In this chain, TRBV7-2 is recombined with TRBJ1-2; TRBD1 is a weak D gene call, 5 bases matching. Source material: memory CD4+ T cells from PBMCs. This specimen's cell subset or site label, interpreted: CD45RA-negative fraction. The CDR3 is CASSLVQDYGYTF. The DNA reads as follows: TGTGCCAGCAGCTTAGTACAGGACTATGGCTACACCTTC.